This entry lists 16 T cell receptor beta chains sequenced from one sample in a study of blood T cell repertoires in COVID-19. Repertoires were generated with immunoSEQ multiplex PCR, while TCRdb's copy carries only in-frame clones and drops some. The sample includes about 140,000 clones, around 89% of them seen just once. Sequenced: peripheral blood. These receptors were obtained from an elderly woman with acute or convalescent COVID-19.

The chain couples TRBV28 to TRBJ2-5; no firm D call. Trimming pared 8 bases from V and 4 bases from J, leaving 17 bases between. This CDR3 is built from 14 residues. Looked up from germline, CDR1 is MDHEN and CDR2 is SYDVKM. This CDR3 is CASGKSRLGETQYF. The CDR3 DNA is TGTGCCAGCGGAAAGAGCAGACTGGGAGAGACCCAGTACTTC.

The chain joins TRBV5-1 to TRBJ2-3; the match to TRBD1 covers 7 bases. This CDR3 is built from 14 residues. Germline CDR1 reads SGHRS; CDR2 reads YFSETQ. V dropped 3 bases and J dropped 2; count of bases not matched to a gene: 3. For the CDR3, the DNA is TGCGCCAGCAGCTCGGGACAGCACACAGATACGCAGTATTTT. Its protein product is CASSSGQHTDTQYF.

This chain connects TRBV5-1 to TRBJ1-4; maybe TRBD1 (6 bases). The V and J ends lost 0 bases and 8 bases respectively, with 14 bases between them. CDR3 length: 15 residues. Germline CDR1 and CDR2: SGHRS and YFSETQ. Here the CDR3 DNA reads TGCGCCAGCAGCTTGGATTCAGGGGACGGCGAAAAACTGTTTTTT. Its translation is CASSLDSGDGEKLFF. Together with reference TRBV5-1 and TRBJ1-4, the CDR3 gives the full variable domain: KAGVTQTPRYLIKTRGQQVTLSCSPISGHRSVSWYQQTPGQGLQFLFEYFSETQRNKGNFPGRFSGRQFSNSRSEMNVSTLELGDSALYLCASSLDSGDGEKLFFGSGTQLSVL.

The rearrangement uses TRBV29-1 and TRBJ1-1, with 9 bases lining up with TRBD1. Germline-derived CDR1 and CDR2 are SQVTM and ANQGSEA. V dropped 5 bases and J dropped 7; count of bases not matched to a gene: 8. The CDR3 consists of 13 residues. CDR3 DNA sequence: TGCAGCGTTATTAACAGGGGGCTTGGTGAAGCTTTCTTT. This sequence encodes CSVINRGLGEAFF.

This chain uses TRBV5-6 with TRBJ2-7, with a tentative D call TRBD2 (6 bases). The CDR3 totals 14 residues. The ends were cut back, 4 bases at V and 1 base at J, with 12 bases in the middle. Germline V gene sequence: CDR1 SGHDT, CDR2 YYEEEE. The CDR3 DNA reads TGTGCCAGCAGCAAGGACGCGGGATCCTACGAGCAGTACTTC. It is translated as CASSKDAGSYEQYF. The complete variable domain, with remaining parts taken from reference TRBV5-6 and TRBJ2-7, reads DAGVTQSPTHLIKTRGQQVTLRCSPKSGHDTVSWYQQALGQGPQFIFQYYEEEERQRGNFPDRFSGHQFPNYSSELNVNALLLGDSALYLCASSKDAGSYEQYFGPGTRLTVT.

The rearrangement joins TRBV18 to TRBJ1-2; no clear D. V lost 3 bases and J lost 0, with 14 bases in between. This CDR3 contains 16 residues. From germline, CDR1 is KGHSH and CDR2 LQKENI. CDR3 in amino acids: CASSPPGSLANYGYTF. In DNA, the CDR3 is TGTGCCAGCTCACCTCCCGGGAGCCTTGCTAACTATGGCTACACCTTC.

The J gene is TRBJ1-4, the V gene TRBV7-2; 8 bases are a match to TRBD1. J was trimmed by 8 bases and V by 0 bases; bases with no gene match: 2. The CDR3 runs 14 residues. CDR1 is SGHTA and CDR2 is FQGNSA in the germline V gene. CDR3 bases: TGTGCCAGCAGCTTAGCAACAGGGGGGGAAAAACTGTTTTTT. Protein product: CASSLATGGEKLFF. Complete variable domain (other parts from reference TRBV7-2 and TRBJ1-4): GAGVSQSPSNKVTEKGKDVELRCDPISGHTALYWYRQSLGQGLEFLIYFQGNSAPDKSGLPSDRFSAERTGGSVSTLTIQRTQQEDSAVYLCASSLATGGEKLFFGSGTQLSVL.

The V and J genes are TRBV20-1 and TRBJ2-2; 7 bases are shared with TRBD1. This CDR3 has 14 amino acids. Germline CDR1 reads DFQATT; CDR2 reads SNEGSKA (reference sequence). Germline trimming cut 6 bases from V and 1 base from J; bases unmatched to any gene: 5. The CDR3 is CSASRTGNTGELFF. CDR3 in DNA: TGCAGTGCGAGTCGGACAGGGAACACCGGGGAGCTGTTTTTT.

The rearrangement joins TRBV3-1 (or the pseudogene TRBV3-2) to TRBJ2-2; 13 nucleotides agree with TRBD2. This CDR3 comprises 16 residues. Trimming at V came to 3 bases and at J to 5 bases, leaving 3 bases not matched to a gene. Germline CDR1 LGHDT, CDR2 YNNKEL (reference sequence). The CDR3 sequence: CASSQPGLAGTGELFF. DNA of the CDR3: TGTGCCAGCAGCCAGCCGGGACTAGCGGGGACCGGGGAGCTGTTTTTT.

This chain links TRBV10-3 with TRBJ2-2; TRBD1 agrees at 9 bases. V dropped 5 bases and J dropped 1; count of bases not matched to a gene: 5. The CDR3 runs 16 residues. The V gene's germline CDR1 is ENHRY and CDR2 SYGVKD. The CDR3 loop reads CAISTATGGNTGELFF. The CDR3 bases are TGTGCCATCAGTACCGCGACAGGGGGGAACACCGGGGAGCTGTTTTTT.

V is TRBV7-3 and J is TRBJ2-3, with TRBD2 identical over 13 bases. Germline trimming cut 2 bases from V and 4 bases from J; bases unmatched to any gene: 0. The CDR3 runs 15 residues. CDR1 and CDR2 (germline): SGHTA, FQGTGA. The CDR3 here is CASSLGLAGADTQYF. In DNA, the CDR3 is TGTGCCAGCAGCTTAGGACTAGCGGGGGCAGATACGCAGTATTTT.

The chain combines TRBV7-9 with TRBJ2-3, with TRBD2 matching 9 bases. The CDR3 covers 16 residues. The germline gives CDR1 SEHNR, CDR2 FQNEAQ (reference sequence). Trimming at V came to 1 base and at J to 1 base, leaving 3 bases not matched to a gene. The CDR3 region is CASSLGSGGRTDTQYF. CDR3 DNA sequence: TGTGCCAGCAGCTTAGGGAGCGGGGGGCGCACAGATACGCAGTATTTT.

V usage is TRBV18 and J usage is TRBJ1-5, with D possibly TRBD1 on 5 matching bases. The V gene lost 4 bases and the J gene lost 0 bases, with 7 bases spanning the gap. CDR1 and CDR2 from the germline V gene are KGHSH and LQKENI. This CDR3 has 14 residues. The CDR3 loop reads CASSQQGSNQPQHF. The CDR3 region has the DNA TGTGCCAGCTCACAGCAGGGTAGCAATCAGCCCCAGCATTTT.

The rearrangement uses TRBV7-9 and TRBJ1-4; 8 positions agree with TRBD1. The CDR3 length is 14 residues. Per germline, CDR1 SEHNR and CDR2 FQNEAQ (reference sequence). V lost 5 bases, J lost 5 bases, and 4 bases stayed unmatched. The CDR3 is CASSQRQGNEKLFF. The CDR3 bases are TGTGCCAGCAGCCAAAGACAGGGGAATGAAAAACTGTTTTTT. Full variable domain (remainder filled in from reference TRBV7-9 and TRBJ1-4): DTGVSQNPRHKITKRGQNVTFRCDPISEHNRLYWYRQTLGQGPEFLTYFQNEAQLEKSRLLSDRFSAERPKGSFSTLEIQRTEQGDSAMYLCASSQRQGNEKLFFGSGTQLSVL.

Here the CDR3 reads CASSPIGASTQYF. The CDR3 region has the DNA TGTGCCAGCTCACCCATTGGGGCTAGTACGCAGTATTTT. This rearrangement joins TRBV18 to TRBJ2-3; weak D call: TRBD1 (5 bases). The CDR3 is 13 residues long. With 3 bases removed from V and 8 bases from J, the gap between germline ends came to 12 bases. Looked up from germline, CDR1 is KGHSH and CDR2 is LQKENI.

The rearrangement joins TRBV9 to TRBJ1-1; weak D call: TRBD1 (5 bases). The germline V and J ends were trimmed by 0 bases and 0 bases, with 12 bases remaining between them. CDR1 is SGDLS and CDR2 is YYNGEE in the germline V gene. The CDR3 totals 16 residues. CDR3 DNA: TGTGCCAGCAGCGTAGGGGGCGGACACATGAACACTGAAGCTTTCTTT. Encoded protein: CASSVGGGHMNTEAFF.